This TCR beta chain was captured in a study of CD8+CD57+ T cells in acquired aplastic anemia. Profiles of TCR beta VDJ and CDR3 were generated from a genomic DNA template. TCRdb passed the reads through MiXCR, listing each CDR3 protein once. The sample records 400,000 to 450,000 distinct CDR3 sequences, about 70% being singletons. CDR3 length: 13 residues. Germline V gene data show CDR1 as SQVTM and CDR2 as ANQGSEA. Sequencing was carried out using sorted CD4+, CD8+, or CD8+CD57+ T cells (not recorded which) from PBMCs. The chain carries TRBV29-1 and TRBJ2-3; D is possibly TRBD1 or TRBD2 (5 bases each). The J call is in doubt because the DNA end fits TRBJ2-7 better. The sequence came from a human donor in good health, serving as a control. The CDR3 loop reads CSVRSQRDDTQYF. CDR3 nucleotide sequence: TGCAGCGTCCGATCGCAGAGGGACGATACGCAGTACTTC.